This record looks at one TCR beta chain sequence and its context. Germline V gene data show CDR1 as ENHRY and CDR2 as SYGVKD. This CDR3 is 17 amino acids long. TCRdb re-called the 5' RACE reads and shows each CDR3 protein once, DNA omitted. The sample has approximately 170,000 distinct CDR3 sequences, and its top ten clones hold around 21%. The sample is drawn from a study of T cells expressing NK-cell markers. In the study overall: Among eight sequenced donors, seven carried HCMV seropositivity while one was seronegative.

This TCR derives from a man aged 18-70 years in good health. Material for sequencing was blood T cells: a sorted CD56 or NKG2C T cell subset, CD4+ or CD8+ T cells, or bulk PBMC T cells (not recorded which). V gene TRBV10-3 combines with J gene TRBJ2-3; TCRdb selects TRBD2, and the lack of DNA leaves this call unchecked. This CDR3 is CAISEPAGYRSTDTQYF.